The entry that follows covers one T cell receptor (beta chain) sequence. Its antigen is currently unknown. Relative to the germline gene, one junction end is altered; a read error may explain this. The sample originates from a study of blood T cells in healthy people across ages. Study outcomes and limitations: Roughly linear declines in TCR beta diversity per million T cells occurred with age. Long-lived and aged donors differed, with more naive CD4+ cells and higher diversity in the long-lived. Naive T cell percentage showed a strong correlation with the diversity of TCR beta.

A sample-barcoded 5' primer and a J-beta primer mix were used in a second PCR of about 6 to 12 cycles. TCRdb redid the calling of the 5' RACE reads with MiXCR, one entry per CDR3 protein. The sample records 800,000 to 900,000 distinct CDR3 sequences, roughly 60% being singletons. Germline CDR1 LGHDT, CDR2 YNNKEL (reference sequence). The CDR3 consists of 17 residues. Caucasian individuals from Russia who were healthy and aged 6 to 90 acted as donors. The V gene is TRBV3-1, the J gene TRBJ2-3; 7 nucleotides agree with TRBD2. The sequence came from a man under 40 in good health. The source material was blood. CDR3 DNA sequence: TGTGCCAGCAGCCAAGAAGGCCTAGCGGAACTCACAGATACGCTGTATTTT. Residues: CASSQEGLAELTDTLYF.